Below, one T cell receptor beta chain is given with its context. The CDR3 is made up of 15 amino acids. Trimming took 4 bases from V and 5 from J, leaving 14 bases between them. In germline, CDR1 is SNHLY, CDR2 FYNNEI. In the original processing: The assay estimated nucleated cells by amplifying reference gene primers. TCRdb keeps only in-frame clones here, not all; method: immunoSEQ multiplex PCR. V, J and clone size reflect that table, while D and trimming were determined from the DNA. The data contain about 69,000 clones, about 84% of them seen just once; the ten biggest clones take up about an eighth. Those enrolled in Seattle joined during active infection and were followed longitudinally afterward. The record originates from a study of blood T cell repertoires in COVID-19. Turning to the study itself: Acute-phase and convalescent COVID-19 samples originated in the United States, Italy and Spain. T cells, B-cell-depleted T cells, or PBMCs supplied cDNA or gDNA.

Sequencing was carried out using peripheral blood. The gene calls are TRBV2 and TRBJ2-2; TRBD1 might be the D (6 bases). This clonotype was obtained from a man over 45 with COVID-19, enrolled during active disease. The CDR3 reads CASSGYSGVTGELFF. The CDR3 nucleotides are TGTGCCAGCAGTGGATATTCAGGGGTAACCGGGGAGCTGTTTTTT.